This T cell receptor beta chain was recorded in a study of a mutant IDH1 vaccine in newly diagnosed glioma. About the study: Treated patients had a mean age of around 39 years and a sex split that was roughly 60% male and about 38% female. Most patients had radiochemotherapy with temozolomide before enrollment; others had one alone. Study-level points and caveats: Vaccine-induced responses were seen in approximately 92% of patients, spanning several MHC alleles.

About this clone: Its antigen is unknown.

Profiling relied on immunoSEQ multiplex PCR, and the TCRdb table lists in-frame clones only, not all of them. The table lists some 120,000 clones, over 75% of them singletons, with 4.5% to 5.5% in the top ten. The time point is: week 11, during vaccination. It was 300 ug of mutant IDH1 20-mer peptide that made up each vaccine dose, given with topical imiquimod. The sequencing used PBMCs, collected from a glioma patient whose treatment included an IDH1 peptide vaccine. The clonotype was recovered from a middle-aged man with glioma.

The CDR3 nucleotides are TGTGCCAGCAGCTTAGAGTCGGGTCAAGAGACCCAGTACTTC. This codes for CASSLESGQETQYF. The chain employs TRBV7-2 and TRBJ2-5; D is ambiguous. V was pared by 1 base and J by 2 bases, with 8 bases between. The CDR3 loop spans 14 amino acids. Germline assignment: CDR1 SGHTA and CDR2 FQGNSA.